The next 17 T cell receptor beta chains were all read from a single sample in a study of T cell repertoires in cytomegalovirus infection. TCRdb processed the reads anew with MiXCR; each CDR3 protein has one entry. The sample shows under 150,000 distinct CDR3 sequences, under 35% of them seen only once. These receptors' antigens are unknown. The sample in question was CD8+ T cells from cultured PBMCs, obtained from culture after CMV antigen stimulation. The receptors were sampled from a human donor in good health (CMV status not recorded). Some clones in this sample may be carry-over from other donors' samples.

At least ten counts were recorded for this clonotype. The chain is built from TRBV12-3 or TRBV12-4 and TRBJ2-3; unclear D gene. Trimming cost V 2 bases and J 0 bases, with 3 bases left between them. The CDR3 runs 13 residues. In DNA, the CDR3 is TGTGCCAGCAGTTTACGTAGCACAGATACGCAGTATTTT. Its protein product is CASSLRSTDTQYF.

The rearrangement joins TRBV7-9 to TRBJ1-1; no reliable D call. Germline V gene lookup returns CDR1 SEHNR and CDR2 FQNEAQ (reference sequence). This CDR3 comprises 13 residues. Deletions cut 5 bases from V and 6 bases from J, with 13 bases between. The CDR3 spells CASSLRSAPEAFF. DNA of the CDR3: TGTGCCAGCAGCCTACGGTCCGCGCCTGAAGCTTTCTTT. The full variable domain, rest sourced from reference TRBV7-9 and TRBJ1-1, is DTGVSQNPRHKITKRGQNVTFRCDPISEHNRLYWYRQTLGQGPEFLTYFQNEAQLEKSRLLSDRFSAERPKGSFSTLEIQRTEQGDSAMYLCASSLRSAPEAFFGQGTRLTVV.

The chain couples TRBV27 to TRBJ2-5; perhaps D is TRBD1 or TRBD2 (5 bases each). This CDR3 has 14 amino acids. The germline V and J ends were trimmed by 3 bases and 2 bases, with 10 bases remaining between them. Looked up from germline, CDR1 is MNHEY and CDR2 is SMNVEV (reference sequence). The CDR3 region is CASSFLGEQETQYF. The CDR3 nucleotides are TGTGCCAGCAGTTTTTTGGGGGAGCAAGAGACCCAGTACTTC.

This clonotype occurred a few times. The J gene is TRBJ1-1, the V gene TRBV7-3; D perhaps matches TRBD1 (5 bases). The germline V and J ends were trimmed by 3 bases and 1 base, with 12 bases remaining between them. The CDR3 covers 15 residues. Germline V gives CDR1 SGHTA, CDR2 FQGTGA. CDR3: CASSFGTAGNTEAFF. The CDR3 DNA sequence: TGTGCCAGCAGCTTCGGGACCGCTGGGAACACTGAAGCTTTCTTT.

This chain uses TRBV4-3 with TRBJ1-5, with 10 bases identical to TRBD1. Germline V gives CDR1 LGHNA, CDR2 YSLEER. The CDR3 has 17 residues. With 1 base clipped from V and 8 bases from J, the junction kept 11 bases outside the gene matches. The DNA for the CDR3 is TGCGCCAGCAGCCAAGTTTGGACAGGGGGACAGGGCAAGCCCCAGCATTTT. As protein: CASSQVWTGGQGKPQHF.

A note on this clonotype: A clone one base away is much larger, so this may be a read error. The CDR3 sequence: CASSTLASSCNEQFF. The DNA for the CDR3 is TGTGCCAGCAGCACCTTAGCGAGCTCCTGCAATGAGCAGTTCTTC. The chain couples TRBV7-2 to TRBJ2-1; D possibly corresponds to TRBD2 (5 bases). Germline CDR1 and CDR2: SGHTA and FQGNSA. The CDR3 consists of 15 residues.

This clonotype was seen a handful of times. The chain carries TRBV5-5 and TRBJ1-5; the match to TRBD1 covers 7 bases. The CDR3 has 16 amino acids. Trimming took 4 bases from V and 0 from J; bases not matched to a gene: 7. CDR1 is SGHKS, CDR2 YYEKEE, per germline (reference sequence). CDR3 bases: TGTGCCAGCAGCCCCCAGGGGGGATATAGCAATCAGCCCCAGCATTTT. It codes for CASSPQGGYSNQPQHF.

The chain links TRBV20-1 to TRBJ2-5; either TRBD1 or TRBD2 may fit D (5 bases each). Germline V gives CDR1 DFQATT, CDR2 SNEGSKA (reference sequence). V lost 0 bases and J lost 4, with 18 bases in between. The CDR3 runs 16 residues. Written as DNA, the CDR3 is TGCAGTGCTAGAGATGTAAAGAGGGGAAATGGAGAGACCCAGTACTTC. This sequence encodes CSARDVKRGNGETQYF.

The table lists this clonotype with many counts. V is TRBV25-1 and J is TRBJ1-6, with a possible D match to TRBD1 (5 bases). Between the trimmed V and J ends, which lost 4 bases and 7 bases, there was a span of 8 bases. CDR3 length: 13 amino acids. The V gene's germline CDR1 is MGHDK and CDR2 SYGVNS. CDR3 DNA sequence: TGTGCCAGCAGTGGCCAGGGAAATTCACCCCTCCACTTT. Its protein is CASSGQGNSPLHF.

V usage is TRBV7-8 and J usage is TRBJ2-1; 12 nucleotides align to TRBD2. Looked up from germline, CDR1 is SGHVS and CDR2 is FQNEAQ. This CDR3 spans 15 amino acids. The trim removed 6 bases at V and 7 bases at J, leaving 7 bases unmatched. DNA for the CDR3: TGTGCCAGCAGAGAGACTAGCGGGGGTTGGAATGAGCAGTTCTTC. Translating it yields CASRETSGGWNEQFF. Filled out from reference TRBV7-8 and TRBJ2-1, the complete variable domain reads GAGVSQSPRYKVAKRGQDVALRCDPISGHVSLFWYQQALGQGPEFLTYFQNEAQLDKSGLPSDRFFAERPEGSVSTLKIQRTQQEDSAVYLCASRETSGGWNEQFFGPGTRLTVL.

The chain is built from TRBV7-3 and TRBJ1-5; D might be TRBD1 (5 bases). Trimming removed 1 base from V and 6 bases from J, with 22 bases in between. CDR1 is SGHTA, CDR2 FQGTGA, per germline. This CDR3 is built from 18 residues. CDR3 protein: CASSLRSGASYLSQPQHF. For the CDR3, the DNA is TGTGCCAGCAGCTTAAGAAGCGGGGCCTCTTACCTAAGTCAGCCCCAGCATTTT.

This chain joins TRBV6-2 or TRBV6-3 and TRBJ1-1; unclear D gene. The CDR3 extends over 15 amino acids. CDR1 is MNHEY, CDR2 SVGEGT, per germline. Trimming pared 5 bases from V and 7 bases from J, leaving 20 bases between. The CDR3: CASSTSRAGQSEAFF. In nucleotides, the CDR3 is TGTGCCAGCAGTACGAGCCGTGCCGGGCAGAGTGAAGCTTTCTTT.

The sample holds many counts of this clonotype. The chain joins TRBV7-6 to TRBJ1-1, with 8 bases identical to TRBD1. The V segment lost 5 bases and the J segment 6 bases; nucleotides outside the gene matches: 2. The V gene's germline CDR1 is SGHVS and CDR2 FNYEAQ. CDR3 length: 12 amino acids. CDR3 coding DNA: TGTGCCAGCAGCCCGGACAGGGCTGAAGCTTTCTTT. Residues: CASSPDRAEAFF.

This clonotype occurred a few times. The chain joins TRBV6-5 to TRBJ2-1, with a tentative D call TRBD1 (6 bases). Germline V gives CDR1 MNHEY, CDR2 SVGAGI. The V end lost 2 bases, the J end lost 5 bases, and 10 bases lay between the germline ends. The CDR3 totals 14 residues. The CDR3 coding sequence is TGTGCCAGCAGTTACCGGACAGAGAACAATGAGCAGTTCTTC. Residues: CASSYRTENNEQFF.

This clonotype has a count of ten or more. The V gene is TRBV4-3, the J gene TRBJ2-1, with no clear D. The germline V gene has CDR1 LGHNA and CDR2 YSLEER. V lost 0 bases and J 0 bases, leaving 6 bases between the germline ends. CDR3 length: 15 amino acids. The CDR3 loop is CASSQDRTSYNEQFF. CDR3 DNA sequence: TGCGCCAGCAGCCAAGACAGAACCTCCTACAATGAGCAGTTCTTC.

The chain carries TRBV15 and TRBJ1-4; perhaps TRBD1 as D (6 bases). Germline V lookup: CDR1 LNHNV, CDR2 YYDKDF (reference sequence). This CDR3 region has 13 residues. V gave up 11 bases and J gave up 8 bases, with 18 bases separating them. DNA of the CDR3: TGTGCCGCCCACAGGGCAGGAGGGGAAAAACTGTTTTTT. Translated: CAAHRAGGEKLFF.

The chain combines TRBV4-2 with TRBJ1-1, with TRBD1 as a possible D gene (5 bases). The CDR3 has 16 residues. Trimming removed 4 bases at V and 4 bases at J, with 19 bases between. From germline, CDR1 is LGHNA and CDR2 YNFKEQ. The CDR3 loop reads CASSLGQSISGTEAFF. In DNA form, the CDR3 reads TGTGCCAGCAGCCTGGGGCAGTCTATCAGTGGCACTGAAGCTTTCTTT.